Below, 4 T cell receptor beta chains from the same sample are listed, as sequenced in a study of cytomegalovirus exposure and HLA in healthy donors. This PCR relied on a set of 60 Vbeta primers and 13 Jbeta primers. The table came from immunoSEQ multiplex PCR; TCRdb's copy has only in-frame clones and leaves some out. Among around 130,000 clones, roughly 78% were seen once, and the ten largest hold 1%. Sequencing used PBMCs. Receptors were obtained from a man aged 35 to 55 in good health and CMV-seronegative.

The chain joins TRBV25-1 to TRBJ1-2; D perhaps matches TRBD1 (6 bases). Germline V gene data show CDR1 as MGHDK and CDR2 as SYGVNS. Trimming took 2 bases from V and 2 from J, leaving 6 bases between them. The length of the CDR3 is 13 residues. The CDR3 protein is CASSEQGNYGYTF. The DNA for the CDR3 is TGTGCCAGCAGTGAACAGGGGAACTATGGCTACACCTTC.

This chain joins TRBV18 and TRBJ2-7; 10 bases fit TRBD1. The CDR3 length is 16 residues. Unmatched junction bases numbered 6, after V lost 3 bases and J lost 1 base. The germline V gene encodes CDR1 KGHSH and CDR2 LQKENI. The CDR3 nucleotides read TGTGCCAGCTCACCCACCGGACAGGGGGGGTCCTACGAGCAGTACTTC. Translating gives CASSPTGQGGSYEQYF.

V usage is TRBV30 and J usage is TRBJ2-5; D call uncertain. This CDR3 contains 15 residues. Trimming pared 1 base from V and 0 bases from J, leaving 12 bases between. The germline V gene has CDR1 GTSNPN and CDR2 SVGIG (reference sequence). CDR3 protein: CAWSDLYGYQETQYF. The CDR3 bases are TGTGCCTGGAGTGACCTCTACGGGTACCAAGAGACCCAGTACTTC. Full variable domain (missing parts from reference TRBV30 and TRBJ2-5): SQTIHQWPATLVQPVGSPLSLECTVEGTSNPNLYWYRQAAGRGLQLLFYSVGIGQISSEVPQNLSASRPQDRQFILSSKKLLLSDSGFYLCAWSDLYGYQETQYFGPGTRLLVL.

A few counts support this clone. The chain joins TRBV6-6 to TRBJ2-7, with a possible D match to TRBD1 (5 bases). Germline CDR1 and CDR2: MNHNY and SVGAGI (reference sequence). V lost 2 bases to trimming and J lost 3 bases, with 14 bases between them. This CDR3 contains 15 residues. The CDR3 DNA reads as TGTGCCAGCAGTTACAGGGCAGGGATGAACTACGAGCAGTACTTC. Translation: CASSYRAGMNYEQYF.